The 18 T cell receptor beta chains below all came from one sample that was sequenced in a study of T cells after yellow fever vaccination. MiXCR, run by TCRdb on the 5' RACE reads, gives a single entry per CDR3 protein. The table shows roughly 500,000 distinct CDR3 sequences, with roughly 21% occurring only once. This sample comprised PBMCs, obtained 15 days after the yellow fever booster vaccination. All receptors derive from a man between 25 and 39 years old who received the YFV17D yellow fever vaccine.

This clonotype has just a few counts. This chain links TRBV5-4 with TRBJ2-3, with TRBD1 as a possible D gene (5 bases). The CDR3 has 15 residues. The germline V and J ends were trimmed by 6 bases and 2 bases, with 16 bases remaining between them. Germline CDR1 and CDR2: SGHNT and YYREEE (reference sequence). The CDR3 nucleotides read TGTGCCAGCATCCCACAGGATAAAGACACAGATACGCAGTATTTT. It translates to CASIPQDKDTDTQYF.

The genes are TRBV7-2 and TRBJ1-1, with unresolved D. The CDR3 runs 15 residues. CDR1 and CDR2 from the germline V gene are SGHTA and FQGNSA. V dropped 5 bases and J dropped 0 bases, with 13 bases sitting between them. This CDR3 is CASSPRRLMNTEAFF. CDR3 DNA sequence: TGTGCCAGCAGCCCCAGACGGTTAATGAACACTGAAGCTTTCTTT. Looking up the rest from reference TRBV7-2 and TRBJ1-1 gives the full variable domain: GAGVSQSPSNKVTEKGKDVELRCDPISGHTALYWYRQSLGQGLEFLIYFQGNSAPDKSGLPSDRFSAERTGGSVSTLTIQRTQQEDSAVYLCASSPRRLMNTEAFFGQGTRLTVV.

This clonotype was observed a handful of times. J is TRBJ2-3 and V is TRBV18; TRBD1 matches 7 bases. This CDR3 has 13 residues. V trimming: 2 bases; J trimming: 5 bases; junction bases outside the gene matches: 1. The germline CDR1 and CDR2 sequences are KGHSH and LQKENI. CDR3 protein: CASSPNRGDTQYF. The CDR3 nucleotides are TGTGCCAGCTCACCAAACAGGGGAGATACGCAGTATTTT.

This clonotype was detected only a few times. The V call is TRBV28, the J call TRBJ2-7; the D gene is possibly TRBD1 (5 bases). The CDR3 loop spans 13 amino acids. Germline V CDR1 and CDR2: MDHEN, SYDVKM. V was cut by 6 bases and J by 6 bases, with 15 bases left in between. CDR3 protein: CASSSGSVGEQYF. CDR3 nucleotide sequence: TGTGCCAGCAGCTCAGGGTCGGTGGGCGAGCAGTACTTC.

In its sample, this clonotype was seen a few times. V gene TRBV12-3 or TRBV12-4 combines with J gene TRBJ2-3, with 10 bases aligning to TRBD2. J was trimmed by 3 bases and V by 8 bases; bases with no gene match: 2. The CDR3 length is 13 residues. The CDR3 spells CASASGRTDTQYF. The CDR3 DNA is TGTGCCAGCGCTAGCGGGAGAACAGATACGCAGTATTTT.

In this sample, this clonotype turned up a few times. In DNA form, the CDR3 reads TGTGCCAGCAGTTTGTCTAGCGGGACGCGGAGTGAGCAGTTCTTC. Amino acid sequence: CASSLSSGTRSEQFF. V is TRBV12-3 or TRBV12-4 and J is TRBJ2-1; 9 nucleotides align to TRBD2. This CDR3 spans 15 amino acids. J was trimmed by 9 bases and V by 3 bases; bases with no gene match: 9.

This clonotype was observed a handful of times. CDR3 coding DNA: TGTGCCTGGAGTGTACTCGGGGGAGGGTACAATGAGCAGTTCTTC. This codes for CAWSVLGGGYNEQFF. The genes are TRBV30 and TRBJ2-1; 7 bases map to TRBD2. With 0 bases clipped from V and 4 bases from J, the junction kept 6 bases outside the gene matches. The germline gives CDR1 GTSNPN, CDR2 SVGIG (reference sequence). The CDR3 sequence is 15 residues long.

This clonotype was detected a few times. The chain combines TRBV6-2 or TRBV6-3 with TRBJ2-1; D gene uncertain. This CDR3 spans 13 amino acids. Germline lookup yields CDR1 MNHEY and CDR2 SVGEGT. V shed 0 bases and J shed 8 bases, with 8 bases lying between them. The CDR3 nucleotides are TGTGCCAGCAGTTACTCGAGCGTCTATGAGCAGTTCTTC. Its protein is CASSYSSVYEQFF.

The chain has TRBV12-3 or TRBV12-4 and TRBJ2-5; 9 bases align to TRBD2. The CDR3 runs 15 residues. V was pared by 2 bases and J by 5 bases, with 6 bases of the junction left unmatched. The CDR3 DNA is TGTGCCAGCAGTTTAATAGCGGGAGTGAGTGAGACCCAGTACTTC. It codes for CASSLIAGVSETQYF.

This clonotype was recorded a few times. The chain is built from TRBV4-2 and TRBJ2-1; D gene ambiguous. V shed 5 bases and J shed 12 bases, with 14 bases lying between them. Germline V gives CDR1 LGHNA, CDR2 YNFKEQ. This CDR3 region has 12 residues. The CDR3 DNA reads TGTGCCAGCAGCGATCTTCGAGACACGCAGTTCTTC. As protein: CASSDLRDTQFF.

This clonotype was recorded many times. V gene TRBV7-2 combines with J gene TRBJ2-3, with D perhaps given as TRBD1 or TRBD2 (5 bases each). Trimming cost V 7 bases and J 2 bases, with 10 bases left between them. CDR1 is SGHTA and CDR2 is FQGNSA in the germline V gene. The CDR3 has 13 residues. The CDR3 DNA reads as TGTGCCAGCAACCTCGGGGCCACAGATACGCAGTATTTT. It translates to CASNLGATDTQYF.

This clonotype turned up a few times. The rearrangement joins TRBV12-3 or TRBV12-4 to TRBJ2-1; D unclear. This CDR3 contains 13 residues. Trimming took 5 bases from V and 9 from J, leaving 14 bases between them. The CDR3 DNA sequence: TGTGCCAGCAGTCCACCGATAGGATCTGAGCAGTTCTTC. This sequence encodes CASSPPIGSEQFF.

There are a few counts of this clonotype. The V and J genes are TRBV5-5 and TRBJ2-1, with D perhaps TRBD1 or TRBD2 (6 bases each). This CDR3 is 17 amino acids long. Looked up from germline, CDR1 is SGHKS and CDR2 is YYEKEE (reference sequence). With 0 bases removed from V and 1 base from J, the gap between germline ends came to 14 bases. The CDR3, as DNA: TGTGCCAGCAGCTTGGTCACGGGGGCCCATTCCTACAATGAGCAGTTCTTC. Encoded protein: CASSLVTGAHSYNEQFF.

CDR3 residues: CASSLTDQREIVYEQYF. CDR3 nucleotides: TGTGCCAGCAGCTTAACGGATCAGCGGGAGATTGTTTACGAGCAGTACTTC. The chain uses TRBV7-9 and TRBJ2-7; TRBD2 matches 8 bases. The CDR3 extends over 17 amino acids. The germline CDR1 and CDR2 sequences are SEHNR and FQNEAQ (reference sequence). V shed 2 bases, J shed 4 bases, and the junction held 13 bases outside the gene matches.

The V and J genes are TRBV10-3 and TRBJ2-5; 14 bases map to TRBD2. V lost 5 bases and J lost 7; bases outside the gene matches: 9. Germline CDR1 ENHRY, CDR2 SYGVKD. The CDR3 totals 16 residues. CDR3 in amino acids: CAISTGLAGDGVTQYF. The CDR3 DNA reads as TGTGCCATCAGTACGGGACTAGCGGGAGATGGGGTGACCCAGTACTTC.

V gene TRBV20-1 combines with J gene TRBJ2-5; D gene uncertain. With 0 bases removed from V and 7 bases from J, the gap between germline ends came to 18 bases. The CDR3 is 15 residues long. CDR1 DFQATT and CDR2 SNEGSKA come from the germline V gene (reference sequence). In DNA form, the CDR3 reads TGCAGTGCTAGAGATCGGAACTACGAAATTGCGACCCAGTACTTC. Translation gives CSARDRNYEIATQYF.

The chain uses TRBV28 and TRBJ2-3; tentatively, D is TRBD2 (6 bases). From germline, CDR1 is MDHEN and CDR2 SYDVKM. Trimming took 6 bases from V and 1 from J, leaving 14 bases between them. The CDR3 length is 15 residues. The DNA of the CDR3 is TGTGCCAGCAGGGGCGGGGCGCTTGGCACAGATACGCAGTATTTT. It translates to CASRGGALGTDTQYF. The whole variable domain, remainder taken from reference TRBV28 and TRBJ2-3, is DVKVTQSSRYLVKRTGEKVFLECVQDMDHENMFWYRQDPGLGLRLIYFSYDVKMKEKGDIPEGYSVSREKKERFSLILESASTNQTSMYLCASRGGALGTDTQYFGPGTRLTVL.

In this sample, this clonotype turned up once. This sequence joins TRBV2 and TRBJ2-2; TRBD2 aligns across 7 bases. Per the germline V gene, CDR1 is SNHLY and CDR2 is FYNNEI. The V segment lost 4 bases and the J segment 4 bases; nucleotides outside the gene matches: 6. The CDR3 consists of 15 residues. Here the CDR3 reads CASSVDGGSTGELFF. The CDR3 region has the DNA TGTGCCAGCAGTGTGGACGGGGGGTCCACCGGGGAGCTGTTTTTT.